A single sample is the source of the 3 T cell receptor beta chains below, sequenced in a study of beta chain features in type 1 diabetes. Reverse transcription of all isolated RNA meant that expressed TCRB transcripts were sequenced. Method: immunoSEQ multiplex PCR; TCRdb's copy keeps in-frame clones and lacks some. The profile shows over 150,000 clones, 7% to 9% of them singletons. The study, taken as a whole, reports: All four CD4+ subsets of Type 1 diabetes patients contained TCRB CDR3s that were moderately but significantly shorter.

Their antigens are not known. The specimen sequenced was central memory CD4+ T cells from blood. All receptors come from a man aged 18 to 29 with type 1 diabetes.

This clone was counted a few times. The genes are TRBV7-2 and TRBJ2-3; 13 bases agree with TRBD2. There are 16 residues in the CDR3. Losses at the gene ends were 4 bases for V and 2 bases for J; bases not matched to a gene: 3. The germline V gene encodes CDR1 SGHTA and CDR2 FQGNSA. The CDR3 bases are TGTGCCAGCAGCTCGACTAGCGGGGGGTACACAGATACGCAGTATTTT. Protein sequence: CASSSTSGGYTDTQYF.

This clone has just a few counts. V is TRBV15 and J is TRBJ1-2, with 8 bases that match TRBD1. The CDR3 loop spans 16 amino acids. The trim removed 0 bases at V and 3 bases at J, leaving 6 bases unmatched. The germline V gene has CDR1 LNHNV and CDR2 YYDKDF (reference sequence). Written as DNA, the CDR3 is TGTGCCACCAGCAGAGATTTAGCAGGGGGCCACTATGGCTACACCTTC. This codes for CATSRDLAGGHYGYTF.

This clone came up a few times. The V and J genes are TRBV10-3 and TRBJ2-5, with 13 bases matching TRBD2. TRBJ2-7 explains the end of the DNA better; the J call may be wrong. CDR1 ENHRY and CDR2 SYGVKD come from the germline V gene. CDR3 size: 15 residues. CDR3 DNA sequence: TGTGCCATCAGCGCCGGGACTAGCGGGGTCTACGAGCAGTACTTC. Amino acid sequence: CAISAGTSGVYEQYF.